This TCR beta chain was recovered during a study of cytomegalovirus exposure and HLA in healthy donors. Study-level information: The approximately 130 validation repertoires matched the approximately 700 first-cohort repertoires in platform, a later analysis reported.

Sequencing was performed with immunoSEQ multiplex PCR; in TCRdb, only in-frame clones are kept and a portion is missing. The sample includes 250,000 to 400,000 clones, roughly 86% of them seen just once. Findings and limits, study-wide: Cytomegalovirus association was listed for 164 TCR beta chains. Rare TCR sequences predominated, though certain public TCRs were found in many donors.

Worth noting for this clone: Its target is unknown.

V was trimmed by 2 bases and J by 5 bases, leaving 7 bases between them. Germline assignment: CDR1 PRHDT and CDR2 FYEKMQ (reference sequence). The CDR3 has 14 amino acids. The sequenced sample was PBMCs. The receptor's source is a young man in good health and CMV-seronegative. V usage is TRBV13 and J usage is TRBJ1-6, with D tentatively TRBD1 (5 bases). This CDR3 is CASSLTGNNSPLHF. DNA for the CDR3: TGTGCCAGCAGCTTAACAGGCAATAATTCACCCCTCCACTTT.